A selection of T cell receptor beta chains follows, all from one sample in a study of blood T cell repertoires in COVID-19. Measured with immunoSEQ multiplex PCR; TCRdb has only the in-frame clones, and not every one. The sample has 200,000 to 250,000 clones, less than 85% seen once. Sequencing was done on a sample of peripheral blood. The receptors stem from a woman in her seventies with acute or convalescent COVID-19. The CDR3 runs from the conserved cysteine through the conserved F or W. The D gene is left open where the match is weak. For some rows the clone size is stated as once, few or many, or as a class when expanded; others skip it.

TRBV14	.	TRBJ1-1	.	TGTGCCAGCAGCCGGAACCAGGGTGGTGAAGCTTTCTTT	CASSRNQGGEAFF
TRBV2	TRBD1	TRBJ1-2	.	TGTGCCAGCAGTTCGACAGGGTCACGCTATGGCTACACCTTC	CASSSTGSRYGYTF
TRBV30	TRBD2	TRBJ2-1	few	TGTGCCTTTGACCGCGGGAGGGCGATCTACAATGAGCAGTTCTTC	CAFDRGRAIYNEQFF
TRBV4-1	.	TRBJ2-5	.	TGCGCCAGCAGCCAAGAAGTCAGACAAGAGACCCAGTACTTC	CASSQEVRQETQYF
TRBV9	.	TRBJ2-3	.	TGTGCCAGCAGCCCACGGAGAACTAGGGCAGATACGCAGTATTTT	CASSPRRTRADTQYF
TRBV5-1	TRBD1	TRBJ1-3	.	TGCGCCAGCAGCTTGGAGGGGGCAAAAGGAAACACCATATATTTT	CASSLEGAKGNTIYF
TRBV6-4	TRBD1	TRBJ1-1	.	TGTGCCAGCAGGGTTCAAACAGGGGGGGACACTGAAGCTTTCTTT	CASRVQTGGDTEAFF
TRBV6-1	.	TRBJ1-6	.	TGTGCCAGCAGTGAAATTCGCGCGGGCTCCTATAATTCACCCCTCCACTTT	CASSEIRAGSYNSPLHF
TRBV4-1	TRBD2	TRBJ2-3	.	TGCGCCAGCAGCCAAGCCGGGAGGGCCGGCACAGATACGCAGTATTTT	CASSQAGRAGTDTQYF
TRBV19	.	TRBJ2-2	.	TGTGCCAGTAGTATAGCGTCGGCCGGGGAGCTGTTTTTT	CASSIASAGELFF
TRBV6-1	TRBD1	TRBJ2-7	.	TGTGCCAGCAGTGAAGAGGGACAGGGGGCCTACGAGCAGTACTTC	CASSEEGQGAYEQYF
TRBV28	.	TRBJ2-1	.	TGTGCCAGCGGGGCTTCCTACAATGAGCAGTTCTTC	CASGASYNEQFF
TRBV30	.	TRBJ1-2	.	TGTGCCTGGAGTGCCCCACAGGGATCGCACTATGGCTACACCTTC	CAWSAPQGSHYGYTF
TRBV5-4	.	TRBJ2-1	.	TGTGCCAGCAGCATCCTCCTCGGGAGTTCCTACAATGAGCAGTTCTTC	CASSILLGSSYNEQFF
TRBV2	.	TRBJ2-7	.	TGTGCCAGCAGTGAACGACGGTGGAGTTCCTACGAGCAGTACTTC	CASSERRWSSYEQYF
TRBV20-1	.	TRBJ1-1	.	TGCAGTGCTAGTTTGGGGGGTGGTGAAGCTTTCTTT	CSASLGGGEAFF
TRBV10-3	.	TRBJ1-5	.	TGTGCCATCAGTGAGTCGAGCTCAGGGTCCCAGCATTTT	CAISESSSGSQHF
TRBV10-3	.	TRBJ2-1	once	TGTGCCATCAATGGGGCTGACTACAATGAGCAGTTCTTC	CAINGADYNEQFF